The 19 T cell receptor beta chains presented below share a single source sample, sequenced in a study of blood T cell repertoires in COVID-19 (dated by TCRdb to the early 2020s). Libraries were made using the immunoSEQ multiplex PCR assay. TCRdb provides this immuneACCESS table in a form limited to in-frame rearrangements. Some clones are lacking; in checked studies, under half of them reflect an unresolved V gene, and why the rest are absent is not known. The sample records over 85,000 clones, around nine tenths of which are singletons. More than 1.5% of the sample is held by the ten biggest clonotypes. The sequenced sample was peripheral blood. These receptors all stem from a woman between 45 and 60 years old with COVID-19, enrolled during active disease.

The rearrangement uses TRBV11-2 and TRBJ2-2; 12 bases map to TRBD2. CDR1 is SGHAT and CDR2 is FQNNGV in the germline V gene. The CDR3 consists of 17 residues. The V segment lost 8 bases and the J segment 0 bases; nucleotides outside the gene matches: 7. CDR3 protein: CASSRTSGAPNTGELFF. CDR3 DNA sequence: TGTGCCAGCTCCCGGACTAGCGGGGCCCCGAACACCGGGGAGCTGTTTTTT.

V usage is TRBV4-3 and J usage is TRBJ1-2; the D gene is possibly TRBD1 (6 bases). Per germline, CDR1 LGHNA and CDR2 YSLEER. Deletions cut 5 bases from V and 2 bases from J, with 12 bases between. The CDR3 extends over 14 amino acids. The DNA for the CDR3 is TGCGCCAGCAGCGTGGCAGGGGTGAACTATGGCTACACCTTC. Translating it yields CASSVAGVNYGYTF.

In DNA, the CDR3 is TGTGCCAGCAGCCCTAGCGGGGGGAACTACGAGCAGTACGTC. Residues: CASSPSGGNYEQYV. The chain combines TRBV5-6 with TRBJ2-7, with 11 bases aligning to TRBD2. V lost 4 bases and J lost 3; bases outside the gene matches: 3. Germline CDR1 SGHDT, CDR2 YYEEEE. This CDR3 comprises 14 residues.

The rearrangement links TRBV11-3 to TRBJ1-2, with TRBD1 matching 9 bases. The CDR3 spans 14 residues. J gave up 3 bases and V 5 bases, and 4 bases lay outside the gene matches. The V gene's germline CDR1 is SGHNT and CDR2 YENEEA. This CDR3 is CASSGTGRDYGYTF. DNA of the CDR3: TGTGCCAGCAGCGGGACAGGGAGGGACTATGGCTACACCTTC.

The J gene is TRBJ2-5, the V gene TRBV5-1; perhaps TRBD1 as D (7 bases). Trimming took off 5 bases at V and 4 bases at J, with 18 bases between the two ends. The CDR3 length is 15 residues. The germline V gene encodes CDR1 SGHRS and CDR2 YFSETQ. The CDR3, as DNA: TGCGCCAGCAGATCGGGACAGTCCGGGGGAGAGACCCAGTACTTC. The encoded protein is CASRSGQSGGETQYF.

The V and J genes are TRBV5-1 and TRBJ2-2; D is unclear. Germline V lookup: CDR1 SGHRS, CDR2 YFSETQ. The CDR3 totals 13 residues. V was pared by 0 bases and J by 3 bases, with 3 bases between. In DNA form, the CDR3 reads TGCGCCAGCAGCTTGGGAGACACCGGGGAGCTGTTTTTT. Protein product: CASSLGDTGELFF.

The V call is TRBV7-8, the J call TRBJ2-7, with 9 bases identical to TRBD1. The CDR3 loop spans 13 amino acids. In germline, CDR1 is SGHVS, CDR2 FQNEAQ. The V segment lost 10 bases and the J segment 0 bases; nucleotides outside the gene matches: 4. CDR3 in DNA: TGTGCCACGGGGACAGGGTCCTCCTACGAGCAGTACTTC. This translates into CATGTGSSYEQYF.

This chain links TRBV7-2 with TRBJ1-1; no clear D gene. In germline, CDR1 is SGHTA, CDR2 FQGNSA. There are 13 residues in the CDR3. The V and J ends lost 4 bases and 7 bases respectively, with 13 bases between them. The CDR3 bases are TGTGCCAGCAGCTCACAGACCAACCTTGAAGCTTTCTTT. As protein: CASSSQTNLEAFF. Full variable domain (missing parts from reference TRBV7-2 and TRBJ1-1): GAGVSQSPSNKVTEKGKDVELRCDPISGHTALYWYRQSLGQGLEFLIYFQGNSAPDKSGLPSDRFSAERTGGSVSTLTIQRTQQEDSAVYLCASSSQTNLEAFFGQGTRLTVV.

The chain has TRBV27 and TRBJ2-1; 7 bases are shared with TRBD2. Germline assignment: CDR1 MNHEY and CDR2 SMNVEV (reference sequence). The ends lost 1 base at V and 6 bases at J; junction bases unmatched: 6. The CDR3 has 15 residues. The CDR3 protein is CASSLFQGGFNEQFF. As DNA, the CDR3 is TGTGCCAGCAGTTTATTCCAGGGAGGGTTCAATGAGCAGTTCTTC.

Only one count was recorded for this clone. This rearrangement joins TRBV28 to TRBJ2-3, with D tentatively TRBD2 (6 bases). Trimming stripped 5 bases from V and 7 bases from J, with 16 bases between. This CDR3 contains 14 residues. Per the germline V gene, CDR1 is MDHEN and CDR2 is SYDVKM. The CDR3 spells CASSPRGSGYTQYF. CDR3 DNA: TGTGCCAGCAGTCCCCGAGGAAGCGGGTATACGCAGTATTTT.

The V call is TRBV6-2 or TRBV6-3, the J call TRBJ2-2; D unresolved. V was trimmed by 5 bases and J by 4 bases, leaving 14 bases between them. The V gene's germline CDR1 is MNHEY and CDR2 SVGEGT. This CDR3 region has 15 residues. In DNA form, the CDR3 reads TGTGCCAGCAGTAAGCTTCCGTCGGGCACCGGGGAGCTGTTTTTT. Translating it yields CASSKLPSGTGELFF.

The rearrangement uses TRBV7-7 and TRBJ2-1; 9 bases align to TRBD1. The V segment lost 5 bases and the J segment 1 base; nucleotides outside the gene matches: 3. CDR1 SSHAT and CDR2 FNYEAQ come from the germline V gene (reference sequence). This CDR3 is built from 15 residues. The CDR3 spells CASSPGQGSYNEQFF. Here the CDR3 DNA reads TGTGCCAGCAGCCCAGGACAGGGGTCCTACAATGAGCAGTTCTTC.

This clone has more than one count but fewer than ten. The V gene is TRBV24-1, the J gene TRBJ2-7; D possibly corresponds to TRBD2 (7 bases). The length of the CDR3 is 17 residues. V was trimmed by 5 bases and J by 5 bases, leaving 24 bases between them. Per the germline V gene, CDR1 is KGHDR and CDR2 is SFDVKD. CDR3 DNA: TGTGCCACCAGTGGGAACGGGATAAAGGGGGGGCCCCACGAGCAGTACGTC. Encoded protein: CATSGNGIKGGPHEQYV.

J is TRBJ1-5 and V is TRBV19; tentatively, D is TRBD1 (5 bases). The germline CDR1 and CDR2 sequences are LNHDA and SQIVND (reference sequence). The germline V and J ends were trimmed by 10 bases and 1 base, with 17 bases remaining between them. The CDR3 totals 15 residues. DNA for the CDR3: TGTGCCACCGACCCCGCCCCAGGGAGCAATCAGCCCCAGCATTTT. Translation: CATDPAPGSNQPQHF.

V usage is TRBV5-1 and J usage is TRBJ2-2; D perhaps matches TRBD2 (6 bases). V was trimmed by 4 bases and J by 3 bases, leaving 13 bases between them. The CDR3 has 15 amino acids. Germline V lookup: CDR1 SGHRS, CDR2 YFSETQ. CDR3 sequence: CASSVQEGYTGELFF. The DNA for the CDR3 is TGCGCCAGCAGCGTCCAGGAGGGGTACACCGGGGAGCTGTTTTTT.

The chain uses TRBV29-1 and TRBJ2-1, with D possibly matching TRBD1 (6 bases). Germline lookup yields CDR1 SQVTM and CDR2 ANQGSEA. V was shortened by 3 bases and J by 9 bases, with 12 bases between the two germline ends. The CDR3 length is 12 residues. The CDR3 loop is CSVELGGIEQFF. The CDR3, as DNA: TGCAGCGTTGAGCTAGGGGGAATTGAGCAGTTCTTC.

The chain uses TRBV28 and TRBJ1-1; perhaps TRBD1 as D (6 bases). There are 15 residues in the CDR3. The V gene lost 2 bases and the J gene lost 1 base, with 11 bases spanning the gap. Germline lookup yields CDR1 MDHEN and CDR2 SYDVKM. The CDR3 region has the DNA TGTGCCAGCAGTTTAAGGGGCAGGGGGAACACTGAAGCTTTCTTT. This codes for CASSLRGRGNTEAFF.

The V and J genes are TRBV19 and TRBJ1-4; D possibly corresponds to TRBD1 (5 bases). The length of the CDR3 is 13 residues. Deletions cut 6 bases from V and 8 bases from J, with 13 bases between. From germline, CDR1 is LNHDA and CDR2 SQIVND (reference sequence). This CDR3 is CASRARAGEKLFF. CDR3 DNA: TGTGCCAGTAGGGCCAGGGCGGGAGAAAAACTGTTTTTT.

V is TRBV27 and J is TRBJ1-3, with TRBD1 as a possible D gene (6 bases). Deletions cut 5 bases from V and 0 bases from J, with 14 bases between. This CDR3 region has 16 residues. Germline V gives CDR1 MNHEY, CDR2 SMNVEV (reference sequence). The CDR3 loop reads CASSLNRDISGNTIYF. The CDR3 DNA reads as TGTGCCAGCAGTCTAAACAGGGATATCTCTGGAAACACCATATATTTT.